These T cell receptor beta chains were read from a single sample in a study of cytomegalovirus exposure and HLA in healthy donors. Profiled with immunoSEQ multiplex PCR; TCRdb holds only in-frame clones, not every one. The sample contains a few hundred thousand clones, roughly two thirds of which appear only once. The sample was PBMCs. Source of these receptors: a female donor in good health and CMV-seronegative. Both conserved end residues are part of each CDR3. The order of the fields is CDR3 length, clone size, D gene, J gene, V gene, CDR3 protein, CDR3 DNA. D genes are given only for firm matches. A clone size is listed for some rows: how often the clone was seen (once, few, many), or a class if it is expanded.

15	.	.	TRBJ2-7	TRBV5-1	CASSLTVTPTYEQYF	TGCGCCAGCAGCTTGACAGTTACCCCCACCTACGAGCAGTACTTC
12	.	.	TRBJ1-1	TRBV29-1	CSVGRDTHVAFF	TGCAGCGTTGGCCGGGACACGCATGTGGCTTTCTTT
18	.	.	TRBJ2-6	TRBV19	CASSIDLFQVSGANVLTF	TGTGCCAGTAGTATAGATCTGTTTCAGGTTTCTGGGGCCAACGTCCTGACTTTC
13	.	.	TRBJ2-7	TRBV29-1	CSVRDTVSYGQYF	TGCAGCGTTAGGGACACGGTCTCCTACGGGCAGTACTTC
14	.	.	TRBJ1-2	TRBV14	CASSQDRRGSGYTF	TGTGCCAGCAGCCAAGATAGGCGAGGATCTGGCTACACCTTC
15	.	TRBD2	TRBJ2-3	TRBV5-1	CASSTRGGLADTQYF	TGCGCCAGCAGCACCCGAGGGGGACTAGCGGATACGCAGTATTTT
13	.	TRBD1	TRBJ2-7	TRBV27	CASSGQGTYEQYF	TGTGCCAGCAGTGGACAGGGGACCTACGAGCAGTACTTC
16	.	.	TRBJ2-3	TRBV10-1	CASSDLGGRSTDTQYF	TGCGCCAGCAGTGACCTCGGGGGGCGAAGCACAGATACGCAGTATTTT
16	.	TRBD2	TRBJ2-7	TRBV7-9	CASSLGRGISSYEQYF	TGTGCCAGCAGCTTAGGGCGGGGGATTAGCTCCTACGAGCAGTACTTC
13	few	.	TRBJ2-7	TRBV11-3	CASSPRERYEQYF	TGTGCCAGCAGCCCAAGGGAGAGGTACGAGCAGTACTTC
16	.	TRBD1	TRBJ2-1	TRBV13	CASSTPGQGTRDEQFF	TGTGCCAGCAGCACACCGGGACAGGGAACCAGGGATGAGCAGTTCTTC
12	.	.	TRBJ2-1	TRBV27	CASSLSSGEQFF	TGTGCCAGCAGTTTATCCAGCGGGGAGCAGTTCTTC
15	.	.	TRBJ2-7	TRBV5-6	CASSLVRLDVGEQYF	TGTGCCAGCAGCTTGGTACGACTTGACGTCGGCGAGCAGTACTTC
14	.	.	TRBJ1-2	TRBV7-9	CASSLRGGGYGYTF	TGTGCCAGCAGCTTACGAGGGGGGGGCTATGGCTACACCTTC
16	.	TRBD1	TRBJ2-1	TRBV27	CASSLRGGAKGDEQFF	TGTGCCAGCAGTTTAAGAGGGGGCGCAAAGGGCGATGAGCAGTTCTTC
12	once	.	TRBJ2-5	TRBV5-1	CASSLAGETQYF	TGCGCCAGCAGCTTGGCCGGGGAGACCCAGTACTTC
13	.	.	TRBJ1-4	TRBV6-1	CASNREGGEKLFF	TGTGCCAGCAATAGGGAAGGGGGTGAAAAACTGTTTTTT
15	.	.	TRBJ1-3	TRBV7-9	CASMIWGGSGNTIYF	TGTGCCAGCATGATATGGGGCGGCTCTGGAAACACCATATATTTT
15	.	TRBD2	TRBJ2-1	TRBV19	CASSRGLAPSNEQFF	TGTGCCAGTAGTAGGGGACTAGCGCCTAGCAATGAGCAGTTCTTC
16	.	TRBD2	TRBJ2-1	TRBV6-1	CASSELTSGGYNEQFF	TGTGCCAGCAGTGAACTTACTAGCGGGGGTTACAATGAGCAGTTCTTC
14	.	TRBD1	TRBJ1-1	TRBV7-8	CASSPGQKNTEAFF	TGTGCCAGCAGCCCGGGACAGAAGAACACTGAAGCTTTCTTT
13	.	.	TRBJ2-1	TRBV27	CASSFNFYNEQFF	TGTGCCAGCAGTTTCAACTTTTACAATGAGCAGTTCTTC
14	many	TRBD2	TRBJ2-7	TRBV4-2	CASSQEERGYEQYF	TGTGCCAGCAGCCAAGAGGAGCGGGGCTACGAGCAGTACTTC
15	.	TRBD1	TRBJ2-1	TRBV5-1	CASSLEGTGLNEQFF	TGCGCCAGCAGCTTGGAGGGGACAGGGCTAAATGAGCAGTTCTTC
16	.	.	TRBJ1-3	TRBV13	CASSLGRYNRGNTIYF	TGTGCCAGCAGCTTAGGCCGCTATAACCGAGGAAACACCATATATTTT
14	.	.	TRBJ2-7	TRBV7-6	CASSPTLGGNEQYF	TGTGCCAGCAGCCCGACTTTGGGAGGCAACGAGCAGTACTTC
15	.	.	TRBJ1-1	TRBV6-5	CASSYSLDMNTEAFF	TGTGCCAGCAGTTACTCGTTGGACATGAACACTGAAGCTTTCTTT
16	few	TRBD1	TRBJ2-1	TRBV5-1	CASSLGDRNSYNEQFF	TGCGCCAGCAGCTTAGGGGACAGAAACTCCTACAATGAGCAGTTCTTC
15	.	.	TRBJ2-7	TRBV4-1	CASSQEGAGAYEQYF	TGCGCCAGCAGCCAAGAGGGGGCAGGGGCCTACGAGCAGTACTTC
13	few	TRBD1	TRBJ1-2	TRBV5-6	CASRAGQGYGYTF	TGTGCCAGCAGAGCGGGACAGGGATATGGCTACACCTTC
16	.	TRBD2	TRBJ2-1	TRBV6-6	CASSYSTTSGTGEQFF	TGTGCCAGCAGTTACTCGACGACTAGCGGGACAGGTGAGCAGTTCTTC
15	.	TRBD2	TRBJ2-3	TRBV30	CAWRWAGASTDTQYF	TGTGCCTGGAGATGGGCGGGAGCTAGCACAGATACGCAGTATTTT
13	.	.	TRBJ1-1	TRBV27	CASSLFGETEAFF	TGTGCCAGCAGTTTATTTGGGGAGACTGAAGCTTTCTTT
15	.	.	TRBJ2-5	TRBV5-1	CASSLVRDMRETQYF	TGCGCCAGCAGCTTGGTTCGGGATATGCGAGAGACCCAGTACTTC
14	.	TRBD1	TRBJ1-1	TRBV19	CASSIQGARTEAFF	TGTGCCAGTAGTATACAGGGGGCCAGGACTGAAGCTTTCTTT
14	few	TRBD2	TRBJ2-7	TRBV30	CAWREAGGPHEQYF	TGTGCCTGGAGGGAAGCGGGAGGGCCCCACGAGCAGTACTTC
14	.	.	TRBJ2-2	TRBV25-1	CASSGTAWDGELFF	TGTGCCAGCAGTGGGACAGCTTGGGACGGGGAGCTGTTTTTT
15	.	.	TRBJ2-3	TRBV14	CASSPPKRRTDTQYF	TGTGCCAGCAGCCCCCCGAAGCGGCGCACAGATACGCAGTATTTT
15	.	TRBD2	TRBJ2-3	TRBV6-5	CASSLADTSTDTQYF	TGTGCCAGCTCCCTAGCGGACACTAGCACAGATACGCAGTATTTT
15	.	.	TRBJ1-5	TRBV25-1	CASSGSRDIDQPQHF	TGTGCCAGCAGTGGGTCCCGGGACATTGATCAGCCCCAGCATTTT
18	.	TRBD2	TRBJ2-3	TRBV4-1	CASSQELMGTSGTDTQYF	TGCGCCAGCAGCCAAGAATTAATGGGGACTAGCGGCACAGATACGCAGTATTTT
15	.	TRBD1	TRBJ2-2	TRBV11-2	CASSWDRGNTGELFF	TGTGCCAGCAGCTGGGACAGGGGGAACACCGGGGAGCTGTTTTTT
11	.	.	TRBJ1-2	TRBV20-1	CSATRGNGYTF	TGCAGTGCGACGCGGGGAAATGGCTACACCTTC
14	.	TRBD2	TRBJ2-7	TRBV27	CASSPGGEGYEQYF	TGTGCCAGCAGTCCCGGGGGGGAGGGGTACGAGCAGTACTTC
14	.	.	TRBJ2-1	TRBV29-1	CSVDGGRDVNEQFF	TGCAGCGTTGACGGGGGTAGGGATGTGAATGAGCAGTTCTTC
14	once	TRBD1	TRBJ2-5	TRBV13	CASRRQGSQETQYF	TGTGCCAGCAGACGACAGGGGAGCCAAGAGACCCAGTACTTC
13	.	.	TRBJ2-1	TRBV7-6	CASSLRSYNEQFF	TGTGCCAGCAGCTTACGCTCCTACAATGAGCAGTTCTTC